This TCR beta chain stems from a study of blood T cell repertoires in COVID-19. This table comes from immunoSEQ multiplex PCR, and its TCRdb copy is limited to in-frame clones, with some not included. This sample has 300,000 to 400,000 clones, with roughly 90% found just once. Seattle participants joined during active infection and were tracked over time. Input material: peripheral blood. The TCR was taken from a woman in her 30s with COVID-19, enrolled during active disease.

In nucleotides, the CDR3 is TGTGCCTGGAGTGGGGGGGGCCAGGGCTACACCTTC. Residues: CAWSGGGQGYTF. V usage is TRBV30 and J usage is TRBJ1-2; a possible D gene is TRBD1 (6 bases). Germline-derived CDR1 and CDR2 are GTSNPN and SVGIG (reference sequence). V was clipped by 1 base and J by 8 bases, with 11 bases between them. This CDR3 has 12 residues. Combining the CDR3 with reference TRBV30 and TRBJ1-2 gives the whole variable domain SQTIHQWPATLVQPVGSPLSLECTVEGTSNPNLYWYRQAAGRGLQLLFYSVGIGQISSEVPQNLSASRPQDRQFILSSKKLLLSDSGFYLCAWSGGGQGYTFGSGTRLTVV.